The entry below gives a single T cell receptor beta chain sequence along with its context. The target antigen is unknown. CDR3 length: 11 amino acids. With 5 bases removed from V and 6 bases from J, the gap between germline ends came to 10 bases. The germline gives CDR1 DFQATT, CDR2 SNEGSKA (reference sequence). The entry originates in a study of shared clonotypes between healthy human individuals. Study-level findings and limits: With few donors, the genetic and exposure-history diversity represented was limited. Estimated richness was generally greater in naive than memory subsets.

Profiling relied on immunoSEQ multiplex PCR, and the TCRdb table lists in-frame clones only, not all of them. The sample contains under 120,000 clones, about 72% of which appear only once. This clonotype was obtained from a woman in her twenties or thirties in good health. Material for sequencing was memory CD8+ T cells sorted from blood. This sample's subset: CD45RO+ cells pooled with CCR7-negative TemRA cells. The V and J genes are TRBV20-1 and TRBJ2-5; no reliable D call. In DNA, the CDR3 is TGCAGTGCTGGGGTGGCGAAGACCCAGTACTTC. This translates into CSAGVAKTQYF.